The 20 T cell receptor beta chains below all came from one sample that was sequenced in a study of breast tumors, draining lymph nodes, adjacent tissues. Samples came from axillary lymph nodes draining the breast cancer. TCRdb processed the multiplex PCR reads anew with MiXCR; each CDR3 protein has one entry. The sample consists of around 170,000 distinct CDR3 sequences, roughly a third of them appearing once. The source material was axillary lymph node tissue. Receptor source: a female donor with breast cancer. Some clones in this sample may be carry-over from other donors' samples.

This clonotype was detected ten times or more. The chain combines TRBV15 with TRBJ2-2, with D hard to call. The CDR3 covers 17 residues. The ends were cut back, 0 bases at V and 0 bases at J, with 11 bases in the middle. Germline CDR1 reads LNHNV; CDR2 reads YYDKDF (reference sequence). This CDR3 reads CATSRDRLTSNTGELFF. CDR3 bases: TGTGCCACCAGCAGAGATCGACTCACCTCGAACACCGGGGAGCTGTTTTTT.

This clonotype was observed many times. The V call is TRBV18, the J call TRBJ2-1; D call uncertain. The germline gives CDR1 KGHSH, CDR2 LQKENI. V lost 2 bases to trimming and J lost 7 bases, with 6 bases between them. This CDR3 region has 12 residues. In DNA form, the CDR3 reads TGTGCCAGCTCACCAGTGGGGAATGAGCAGTTCTTC. It codes for CASSPVGNEQFF.

This clonotype was found many times. The chain links TRBV19 to TRBJ2-6; D is perhaps TRBD1 (6 bases). CDR1 is LNHDA, CDR2 SQIVND, per germline (reference sequence). Trimming cost V 4 bases and J 0 bases, with 7 bases left between them. The CDR3 sequence is 15 residues long. In DNA form, the CDR3 reads TGTGCCAGTAGTAGGGGGCTCTCTGGGGCCAACGTCCTGACTTTC. As protein: CASSRGLSGANVLTF.

The genes are TRBV27 and TRBJ2-1; 8 bases are shared with TRBD1. Per the germline V gene, CDR1 is MNHEY and CDR2 is SMNVEV (reference sequence). The CDR3 is 13 residues long. The J segment lost 6 bases and the V segment lost 6 bases, leaving 4 bases of the junction unmatched. CDR3 sequence reads: CASRGQGFNEQFF. CDR3 in DNA: TGTGCCAGCAGAGGACAGGGCTTCAATGAGCAGTTCTTC.

The sample holds a few counts of this clonotype. One end of the junction fails to match germline, which may point to a read error. The chain employs TRBV20-1 and TRBJ2-5; 7 positions agree with TRBD2. The CDR3 has 14 amino acids. Looked up from germline, CDR1 is DFQATT and CDR2 is SNEGSKA (reference sequence). CDR3 region: CSARPAGYQATQYF. In DNA, the CDR3 is TGCAGTGCTAGGCCAGCGGGGTACCAAGCGACCCAGTACTTC.

The chain recombines TRBV2 with TRBJ2-3, with TRBD1 as a possible D gene (5 bases). The length of the CDR3 is 13 residues. Germline CDR1 reads SNHLY; CDR2 reads FYNNEI. V was shortened by 2 bases and J by 6 bases, with 9 bases between the two germline ends. As DNA, the CDR3 is TGTGCCAGCAGTGAATTAGGGGCGGATACGCAGTATTTT. Residues: CASSELGADTQYF.

This sequence joins TRBV10-3 and TRBJ2-7; 7 nucleotides align to TRBD2. With V trimmed by 10 bases and J by 3 bases, 3 bases remained unmatched. Germline V gene data show CDR1 as ENHRY and CDR2 as SYGVKD. This CDR3 comprises 11 residues. The CDR3 nucleotides read TGTGCCAGCGGGAGTAGCTACGAGCAGTACTTC. It yields the protein CASGSSYEQYF.

With regard to this clonotype: A read error is possible here, since a much larger clone lies one base away. V gene TRBV6-2 or TRBV6-3 combines with J gene TRBJ2-5; maybe TRBD2 (7 bases). Per germline, CDR1 MNHEY and CDR2 SVGEGT. The CDR3 covers 14 residues. The CDR3 sequence is CAGSRGAYEETQYF. In DNA, the CDR3 is TGTGCCGGCAGTCGGGGGGCCTACGAAGAGACCCAGTACTTC.

The gene calls are TRBV10-2 and TRBJ2-5; 14 positions match TRBD2. V lost 8 bases to trimming and J lost 7 bases; unmatched junction nucleotides: 6. The CDR3 loop spans 14 amino acids. The germline CDR1 and CDR2 sequences are WSHSY and SAAADI. CDR3 sequence reads: CASQTSGGASTQYF. CDR3 sequence (DNA): TGCGCCAGCCAGACTAGCGGGGGGGCTTCGACCCAGTACTTC.

This clonotype was detected many times. This rearrangement joins TRBV10-2 to TRBJ2-5, with 12 bases matching TRBD2. The CDR3 length is 20 residues. Trimming at V came to 2 bases and at J to 5 bases, leaving 18 bases not matched to a gene. Looked up from germline, CDR1 is WSHSY and CDR2 is SAAADI. The CDR3 loop is CASSEGLAGFPLVGSETQYF. CDR3 DNA sequence: TGCGCCAGCAGTGAGGGACTAGCGGGGTTCCCGCTCGTTGGTTCGGAGACCCAGTACTTC.

V is TRBV24-1 and J is TRBJ2-3; either TRBD1 or TRBD2 may fit D (6 bases each). Germline-derived CDR1 and CDR2 are KGHDR and SFDVKD. The length of the CDR3 is 15 residues. Trimming stripped 6 bases from V and 0 bases from J, with 12 bases between. The CDR3 is CATSRKGGSTDTQYF. Written as DNA, the CDR3 is TGTGCCACCAGTCGTAAAGGGGGGAGCACAGATACGCAGTATTTT.

This clonotype was detected ten times or more. This chain connects TRBV5-5 to TRBJ1-2, with 8 bases aligning to TRBD1. This CDR3 has 17 residues. CDR1 is SGHKS and CDR2 is YYEKEE in the germline V gene (reference sequence). J was trimmed by 4 bases and V by 0 bases; bases with no gene match: 11. The CDR3 protein is CASSLEGTGGKVYGYTF. Written as DNA, the CDR3 is TGTGCCAGCAGCTTGGAGGGGACAGGAGGAAAGGTCTATGGCTACACCTTC.

About this clonotype itself: This may be a read error, as it is one base from a much larger clone. J is TRBJ2-1 and V is TRBV6-1; possibly TRBD2 for D (5 bases). The CDR3 contains 13 residues. CDR1 is MNHNS, CDR2 SASEGT, per germline. Between the trimmed V and J ends, which lost 5 bases and 6 bases, there was a span of 11 bases. CDR3 sequence: CASSNIRGNEQFF. CDR3 nucleotide sequence: TGTGCCAGCAGTAACATCCGGGGCAATGAGCAGTTCTTC.

This clonotype was detected ten times or more. In DNA form, the CDR3 reads TGTGCCAGCAGCCCCGACAGGGGGAGGGAGTACTTC. Amino acids: CASSPDRGREYF. J is TRBJ2-7 and V is TRBV6-1, with 9 positions matching TRBD1. J was trimmed by 11 bases and V by 6 bases; bases with no gene match: 8. Germline CDR1 and CDR2: MNHNS and SASEGT. The CDR3 has 12 amino acids.

The chain is built from TRBV27 and TRBJ2-3; 12 nucleotides line up with TRBD2. The V and J ends lost 3 bases and 4 bases, in that order; junction bases with no gene match: 5. Germline lookup yields CDR1 MNHEY and CDR2 SMNVEV (reference sequence). CDR3 length: 16 residues. The CDR3 DNA sequence: TGTGCCAGCAGTTTGGTGGGACTAGCGGGCCCAGATACGCAGTATTTT. Protein: CASSLVGLAGPDTQYF.

This rearrangement joins TRBV12-3 or TRBV12-4 to TRBJ2-7, with D possibly being TRBD2 (7 bases). CDR3 size: 15 residues. V was clipped by 3 bases and J by 1 base, with 13 bases between them. The chain's CDR3 is CASSFRGGASYEQYF. The CDR3 nucleotides are TGTGCCAGCAGTTTCCGAGGGGGGGCGTCCTACGAGCAGTACTTC.

This clonotype has at least ten counts. The V and J genes are TRBV10-1 and TRBJ2-7; TRBD1 matches 8 bases. This CDR3 contains 13 residues. J was trimmed by 5 bases and V by 3 bases; bases with no gene match: 3. From germline, CDR1 is WNHNN and CDR2 SYGVQD (reference sequence). CDR3 DNA sequence: TGCGCCAGCAGTGAAGGGACAGGTCACGAGCAGTACTTC. Its protein is CASSEGTGHEQYF.

This clonotype was observed at least ten times. This chain uses TRBV2 with TRBJ2-7; D might be TRBD1 (6 bases). V lost 2 bases, J lost 3 bases, and 11 bases lay in between. Germline CDR1 reads SNHLY; CDR2 reads FYNNEI. CDR3 length equals 14 residues. CDR3 in DNA: TGTGCCAGCAGTGAATTGGGCAGGGGCTACGAGCAGTACTTC. It translates to CASSELGRGYEQYF.

This clonotype was seen many times. The chain carries TRBV25-1 and TRBJ1-1; TRBD1 aligns across 8 bases. Germline V CDR1 and CDR2: MGHDK, SYGVNS. The CDR3 contains 16 residues. V dropped 5 bases and J dropped 2; count of bases not matched to a gene: 10. The DNA of the CDR3 is TGTGCCAGCAGTCAGCGACAGGGGAGGGGAAACACTGAAGCTTTCTTT. Translated: CASSQRQGRGNTEAFF.

This clonotype was detected only a few times. A much larger clone is a single base away; this may be a read error. V and J are TRBV12-3 or TRBV12-4 and TRBJ2-5, with no clear D. The CDR3 totals 12 residues. With 5 bases removed from V and 1 base from J, the gap between germline ends came to 5 bases. The CDR3 reads CASSSIQETQYF. For the CDR3, the DNA is TGTGCCAGCAGTAGCATCCAAGAGACCCAGTACTTC.